The present entry profiles one T cell receptor beta chain with its context. Its antigen is undetermined. Expressed TCRB transcripts were sequenced, since all the RNA that had been isolated was reverse transcribed. The data were produced by immunoSEQ multiplex PCR, yet TCRdb's version contains in-frame clones alone and is incomplete. The sample yields roughly 150,000 clones, approximately 8% seen once. This sample was taken from a study of beta chain features in type 1 diabetes. Overall study: Healthy donors resembled patients in age, gender and cell yields. Notes on the study in general: It was possible that PCR favored shorter templates, equally so in patients and controls. The study found fewer insertions and more deletions at VDJ junctions in type 1 diabetes patients. When Type 1 diabetes patients were examined, their TCRB CDR3s proved moderately but significantly shorter in all four CD4+ subsets.

The receptor was isolated from a man aged 18 to 35 with type 1 diabetes. Source material: central memory CD4+ T cells from blood.

The CDR3 loop is CATSRDRAGNTIYF. For the CDR3, the DNA is TGTGCCACCAGCAGGGACAGGGCTGGAAACACCATATATTTT. The chain uses TRBV15 and TRBJ1-3; 8 nucleotides agree with TRBD1. Germline loops: CDR1 LNHNV, CDR2 YYDKDF (reference sequence). Unmatched junction bases numbered 0, after V lost 3 bases and J lost 2 bases. The CDR3 sequence is 14 residues long.